Below are 28 T cell receptor beta chains sequenced from a single sample in a study of cytomegalovirus exposure and HLA in healthy donors. The PCR used 60 Vbeta and 13 Jbeta primers. Clones were read by immunoSEQ multiplex PCR, and TCRdb kept only the in-frame ones, dropping some. The sample totals about 200,000 clones. The sample taken for sequencing was PBMCs. The origin of the receptors is a man aged 30 to 39 in good health and CMV-seronegative.

The chain joins TRBV5-4 to TRBJ2-3, with a possible D match to TRBD1 (5 bases). This CDR3 has 16 amino acids. V was pared by 0 bases and J by 7 bases, with 18 bases between. The germline V gene has CDR1 SGHNT and CDR2 YYREEE (reference sequence). In DNA, the CDR3 is TGTGCCAGCAGCTTGGAGGGGTCGGCAGTCTCAAATACGCAGTATTTT. Translation: CASSLEGSAVSNTQYF.

The genes are TRBV6-5 and TRBJ1-3; TRBD1 matches at 7 bases. Germline loops: CDR1 MNHEY, CDR2 SVGAGI. J gave up 0 bases and V 6 bases, and 5 bases lay outside the gene matches. CDR3 size: 15 residues. The CDR3 nucleotides are TGTGCCAGCAGACGCGGGACAGCCTCTGGAAACACCATATATTTT. This encodes CASRRGTASGNTIYF.

This chain links TRBV19 with TRBJ2-5; D is perhaps TRBD2 (6 bases). Germline CDR1 and CDR2: LNHDA and SQIVND (reference sequence). The CDR3 runs to 16 residues. V shed 6 bases and J shed 7 bases, with 24 bases lying between them. The chain's CDR3 is CASSEGRGGRRGTQYF. The CDR3 DNA follows: TGTGCCAGTAGCGAGGGACGTGGGGGGAGGAGGGGGACCCAGTACTTC.

The genes are TRBV2 and TRBJ1-5; 10 bases match TRBD1. Germline V lookup: CDR1 SNHLY, CDR2 FYNNEI. This CDR3 comprises 14 residues. Trimming removed 6 bases from V and 7 bases from J; junction bases left unmatched: 6. CDR3 coding DNA: TGTGCCAGCAGCGGACAGGGGGGTAGCCAGCCCCAGCATTTT. Translating gives CASSGQGGSQPQHF. Based on the CDR3 plus reference TRBV2 and TRBJ1-5, the full variable domain is EPEVTQTPSHQVTQMGQEVILRCVPISNHLYFYWYRQILGQKVEFLVSFYNNEISEKSEIFDDQFSVERPDGSNFTLKIRSTKLEDSAMYFCASSGQGGSQPQHFGDGTRLSIL.

This sequence joins TRBV28 and TRBJ2-7; maybe TRBD1 (5 bases). The germline V gene has CDR1 MDHEN and CDR2 SYDVKM. The CDR3 has 14 residues. V was shortened by 6 bases and J by 7 bases, with 19 bases between the two germline ends. In DNA form, the CDR3 reads TGTGCCAGCAGACTGACGAGAGACGCAGGGGAGCAGTACTTC. Protein sequence: CASRLTRDAGEQYF. The entire variable domain, with the rest obtained from reference TRBV28 and TRBJ2-7, is as follows: DVKVTQSSRYLVKRTGEKVFLECVQDMDHENMFWYRQDPGLGLRLIYFSYDVKMKEKGDIPEGYSVSREKKERFSLILESASTNQTSMYLCASRLTRDAGEQYFGPGTRLTVT.

This chain joins TRBV10-3 and TRBJ2-7; 8 bases align to TRBD1. Germline V gives CDR1 ENHRY, CDR2 SYGVKD. V was pared by 6 bases and J by 4 bases, with 5 bases of the junction left unmatched. The CDR3 loop spans 13 amino acids. CDR3 sequence reads: CAISRTGKYEQYF. The CDR3 DNA reads TGTGCCATCAGCCGGACAGGGAAGTACGAGCAGTACTTC.

This sequence joins TRBV29-1 and TRBJ2-1; D is unclear. The CDR3 contains 14 residues. The V end was cut by 6 bases, the J end by 4 bases, with 16 bases between. Per germline, CDR1 SQVTM and CDR2 ANQGSEA. The DNA for the CDR3 is TGCAGCGTATTGACTTGGCCATCGTACAATGAGCAGTTCTTC. Protein sequence: CSVLTWPSYNEQFF.

The chain links TRBV6-1 to TRBJ2-1; TRBD2 is a possible D gene (6 bases). Germline CDR1 MNHNS, CDR2 SASEGT. Trimming removed 6 bases from V and 5 bases from J, with 14 bases in between. The CDR3 contains 14 residues. CDR3 residues: CASRSGYSNNEQFF. In DNA, the CDR3 is TGTGCCAGCAGAAGCGGGTATTCTAACAATGAGCAGTTCTTC.

V and J are TRBV5-4 and TRBJ1-2, with 7 bases that match TRBD1. J was trimmed by 0 bases and V by 10 bases; bases with no gene match: 12. The CDR3 has 15 amino acids. The germline gives CDR1 SGHNT, CDR2 YYREEE (reference sequence). CDR3 sequence: CAGGPRQGANYGYTF. DNA for the CDR3: TGTGCCGGAGGACCTAGACAGGGTGCTAACTATGGCTACACCTTC.

The gene calls are TRBV30 and TRBJ1-5; D possibly corresponds to TRBD1 (6 bases). Germline-derived CDR1 and CDR2 are GTSNPN and SVGIG (reference sequence). The CDR3 is 11 residues long. Trimming left V 5 bases short and J 9 bases short, with 11 bases between. In DNA, the CDR3 is TGTGCCTGGGGGACATCAGGGCCCCAGCATTTT. Its translation: CAWGTSGPQHF.

As to this clone: An end of the junction does not agree with germline; a read error may underlie this. The chain recombines TRBV27 with TRBJ1-4; perhaps TRBD1 as D (6 bases). This CDR3 is 15 amino acids long. Germline V lookup: CDR1 MNHEY, CDR2 SMNVEV (reference sequence). This chain's CDR3 is CASSLSTGTNEKLFF. CDR3 in DNA: TGTGCCAGCAGTCTATCGACAGGAACTAATGAAAAACTGTTTTTT.

The chain recombines TRBV27 with TRBJ1-1; no clear D gene. Germline V gene data show CDR1 as MNHEY and CDR2 as SMNVEV (reference sequence). The V end was cut by 8 bases, the J end by 5 bases, with 18 bases between. The CDR3 has 14 residues. Here the CDR3 reads CASGWGAGITEAFF. The CDR3 DNA reads as TGTGCCAGCGGGTGGGGAGCAGGAATTACTGAAGCTTTCTTT.

V is TRBV2 and J is TRBJ1-2; TRBD1 might be the D (6 bases). V lost 1 base to trimming and J lost 8 bases, with 14 bases between them. The CDR3 is made up of 14 amino acids. CDR1 and CDR2 from the germline V gene are SNHLY and FYNNEI. This CDR3 reads CASSEGRGAKGYTF. Here the CDR3 DNA reads TGTGCCAGCAGTGAAGGTCGGGGGGCTAAAGGCTACACCTTC. Complete variable domain (other parts from reference TRBV2 and TRBJ1-2): EPEVTQTPSHQVTQMGQEVILRCVPISNHLYFYWYRQILGQKVEFLVSFYNNEISEKSEIFDDQFSVERPDGSNFTLKIRSTKLEDSAMYFCASSEGRGAKGYTFGSGTRLTVV.

The chain has TRBV7-7 and TRBJ1-1; D not certain. CDR3 length: 13 amino acids. The V end was cut by 1 base, the J end by 1 base, with 4 bases between. Germline CDR1 reads SSHAT; CDR2 reads FNYEAQ (reference sequence). The CDR3 bases are TGTGCCAGCAGCTTAGACAGGAACACTGAAGCTTTCTTT. Its protein is CASSLDRNTEAFF.

This rearrangement joins TRBV5-4 to TRBJ2-3; 7 bases are a match to TRBD2. CDR3 length equals 15 residues. J gave up 4 bases and V 0 bases, and 5 bases lay outside the gene matches. The germline gives CDR1 SGHNT, CDR2 YYREEE (reference sequence). CDR3 residues: CASSLGREVPDTQYF. DNA of the CDR3: TGTGCCAGCAGCTTGGGTCGGGAGGTTCCAGATACGCAGTATTTT.

DNA for the CDR3: TGTGCCAGCAGGGGTATGCAGGGGGCAAACACCATATATTTT. Translation: CASRGMQGANTIYF. The chain recombines TRBV7-2 with TRBJ1-3, with TRBD1 matching over 8 bases. The CDR3 has 14 amino acids. V lost 6 bases to trimming and J lost 6 bases; unmatched junction nucleotides: 7. Germline CDR1 SGHTA, CDR2 FQGNSA.

The rearrangement joins TRBV19 to TRBJ1-5; D is possibly TRBD1 (6 bases). This CDR3 spans 16 amino acids. Germline CDR1 reads LNHDA; CDR2 reads SQIVND (reference sequence). V was clipped by 3 bases and J by 0 bases, with 12 bases between them. The CDR3 here is CASSIQGPYSNQPQHF. The CDR3 coding sequence is TGTGCCAGTAGTATCCAGGGGCCCTATAGCAATCAGCCCCAGCATTTT.

CDR3 protein: CASSAGTGSEQYF. CDR3 DNA: TGTGCCAGCAGTGCCGGGACAGGGAGCGAGCAGTACTTC. V usage is TRBV6-6 and J usage is TRBJ2-7; 9 positions agree with TRBD1. CDR1 is MNHNY and CDR2 is SVGAGI in the germline V gene (reference sequence). The CDR3 has 13 amino acids. Trimming removed 5 bases from V and 6 bases from J; junction bases left unmatched: 5.

The V call is TRBV30, the J call TRBJ2-3; 8 nucleotides line up with TRBD1. The CDR3 spans 14 residues. Germline trimming cut 4 bases from V and 0 bases from J; bases unmatched to any gene: 3. Germline lookup yields CDR1 GTSNPN and CDR2 SVGIG (reference sequence). The CDR3 bases are TGTGCCTGGAATACAGGGGGGAGCACAGATACGCAGTATTTT. Its protein is CAWNTGGSTDTQYF.

The chain carries TRBV7-2 and TRBJ2-7, with D perhaps matching TRBD1 (6 bases). The V and J ends lost 3 bases and 0 bases respectively, with 18 bases between them. This CDR3 spans 17 amino acids. Germline CDR1 and CDR2: SGHTA and FQGNSA. The CDR3 loop is CASSFEALWDTSYEQYF. In DNA, the CDR3 is TGTGCCAGCAGCTTCGAAGCCCTCTGGGACACCTCCTACGAGCAGTACTTC.

The chain joins TRBV7-9 to TRBJ2-7; 7 bases line up with TRBD1. This CDR3 region has 16 residues. Germline V lookup: CDR1 SEHNR, CDR2 FQNEAQ (reference sequence). V dropped 4 bases and J dropped 3; count of bases not matched to a gene: 12. The DNA of the CDR3 is TGTGCCAGCAGCTCCCGGATAGGGACAGCTTTCTACGAGCAGTACTTC. Translated, it gives CASSSRIGTAFYEQYF.

The rearrangement uses TRBV19 and TRBJ1-5, with D unclear. CDR3 length: 14 residues. Germline loops: CDR1 LNHDA, CDR2 SQIVND (reference sequence). V was clipped by 7 bases and J by 5 bases, with 15 bases between them. CDR3 amino acids: CASNSGYDYQPQHF. In nucleotides, the CDR3 is TGTGCCAGTAACTCGGGATACGATTATCAGCCCCAGCATTTT.

The rearrangement joins TRBV9 to TRBJ2-7; tentative D call: TRBD2 (5 bases). The CDR3 has 14 amino acids. Trimming stripped 0 bases from V and 4 bases from J, with 11 bases between. From germline, CDR1 is SGDLS and CDR2 YYNGEE. The CDR3 loop reads CASSVGVGAYEQYF. CDR3 DNA sequence: TGTGCCAGCAGCGTAGGGGTGGGAGCTTACGAGCAGTACTTC.

Concerning this clone itself: The junction departs from germline at one end; a sequencing error may be responsible. This CDR3 is CASSRGQGYDSPLHF. Written as DNA, the CDR3 is TGTGCCAGCAGCCGTGGACAGGGCTATGATTCACCCCTCCACTTT. The chain uses TRBV4-2 and TRBJ1-6; the match to TRBD1 covers 8 bases. Per germline, CDR1 LGHNA and CDR2 YNFKEQ. The CDR3 sequence is 15 residues long.

The chain recombines TRBV6-5 with TRBJ1-1; unclear D gene. With 2 bases removed from V and 1 base from J, the gap between germline ends came to 8 bases. CDR1 is MNHEY and CDR2 is SVGAGI in the germline V gene. The CDR3 runs 14 residues. CDR3 protein: CASSYGPPNTEAFF. In nucleotides, the CDR3 is TGTGCCAGCAGTTACGGGCCGCCGAACACTGAAGCTTTCTTT.

V and J are TRBV6-5 and TRBJ2-5; D gene ambiguous. Germline lookup yields CDR1 MNHEY and CDR2 SVGAGI. The CDR3 runs to 14 residues. Trimming took off 0 bases at V and 2 bases at J, with 7 bases between the two ends. DNA for the CDR3: TGTGCCAGCAGTTACTCGAGGCAGCAAGAGACCCAGTACTTC. Its translation: CASSYSRQQETQYF.

The rearrangement uses TRBV5-1 and TRBJ2-7; possibly TRBD2 for D (6 bases). This CDR3 region has 16 residues. The V gene lost 0 bases and the J gene lost 0 bases, with 13 bases spanning the gap. Per the germline V gene, CDR1 is SGHRS and CDR2 is YFSETQ. The chain's CDR3 is CASSLGGSGISYEQYF. The DNA of the CDR3 is TGCGCCAGCAGCTTGGGAGGTAGCGGAATCTCCTACGAGCAGTACTTC.

V gene TRBV11-2 combines with J gene TRBJ1-1; D not certain. The V gene lost 3 bases and the J gene lost 4 bases, with 9 bases spanning the gap. In germline, CDR1 is SGHAT, CDR2 FQNNGV. The CDR3 spans 13 residues. CDR3 sequence reads: CASSFGGATEAFF. For the CDR3, the DNA is TGTGCCAGCAGCTTTGGTGGAGCCACTGAAGCTTTCTTT. Full variable domain (missing parts from reference TRBV11-2 and TRBJ1-1): EAGVAQSPRYKIIEKRQSVAFWCNPISGHATLYWYQQILGQGPKLLIQFQNNGVVDDSQLPKDRFSAERLKGVDSTLKIQPAKLEDSAVYLCASSFGGATEAFFGQGTRLTVV.